This T cell receptor beta chain was identified during a study of response to subunit inactivated influenza vaccine. This clonotype was observed many times. The V gene lost 2 bases and the J gene lost 5 bases, with 18 bases spanning the gap. Germline V CDR1 and CDR2: MDHEN, SYDVKM. The CDR3 loop spans 16 amino acids. TCRdb redid the calling of the RT-PCR reads with MiXCR, one entry per CDR3 protein. In the table there are about 520,000 distinct CDR3 sequences, roughly 7.9% of which are singletons. This clonotype was sampled from a man between 50 and 75 years old who received an inactivated influenza vaccine. The sample consisted of PBMCs from blood, taken around 2 years after vaccination. The chain couples TRBV28 to TRBJ2-5; the D call may be TRBD1 or TRBD2 (6 bases each). The chain's CDR3 is CASSLVPRGPGETQYF. Here the CDR3 DNA reads TGTGCCAGCAGTTTAGTCCCTCGGGGGCCGGGGGAGACCCAGTACTTC. Full variable domain (outside the CDR3, taken from reference TRBV28 and TRBJ2-5): DVKVTQSSRYLVKRTGEKVFLECVQDMDHENMFWYRQDPGLGLRLIYFSYDVKMKEKGDIPEGYSVSREKKERFSLILESASTNQTSMYLCASSLVPRGPGETQYFGPGTRLLVL.